Shown below are 25 T cell receptor beta chains from a single sample sequenced in a study of cytomegalovirus exposure and HLA in healthy donors. PCR involved 60 Vbeta and 13 Jbeta primers. Method: immunoSEQ multiplex PCR; TCRdb's copy keeps in-frame clones and lacks some. Of hundreds of thousands of clones in the sample, approximately 80% were seen once. Sequenced material: PBMCs. The source of these receptors is a male donor in good health and CMV-seronegative.

V usage is TRBV7-8 and J usage is TRBJ2-7, with 8 bases lining up with TRBD2. CDR3 length equals 15 residues. The junction had 9 bases not matched to a gene; V was cut back by 6 bases and J by 2 bases. CDR1 is SGHVS and CDR2 is FQNEAQ in the germline V gene. CDR3 region: CASRPPGGTTYEQYF. DNA for the CDR3: TGTGCCAGCAGGCCACCGGGGGGGACTACCTACGAGCAGTACTTC.

The chain couples TRBV7-6 to TRBJ1-5; no firm D call. Trimming left V 4 bases short and J 1 base short, with 11 bases between. This CDR3 has 15 residues. CDR1 is SGHVS and CDR2 is FNYEAQ in the germline V gene. The CDR3 nucleotides are TGTGCCAGCAGCTCCTCCCCCGAGAGCAATCAGCCCCAGCATTTT. Translated, it gives CASSSSPESNQPQHF.

V gene TRBV28 combines with J gene TRBJ2-3, with 16 bases aligning to TRBD2. Germline CDR1 and CDR2: MDHEN and SYDVKM. The CDR3 loop spans 17 amino acids. J gave up 4 bases and V 6 bases, and 7 bases lay outside the gene matches. The CDR3 DNA sequence: TGTGCCAGCAGATGGGGACTAGCGGGAGGGCGCGCAGATACGCAGTATTTT. Amino acid sequence: CASRWGLAGGRADTQYF.

This chain links TRBV5-4 with TRBJ1-2; TRBD1 matches 10 bases. V lost 4 bases and J lost 8; bases outside the gene matches: 8. CDR1 is SGHNT, CDR2 YYREEE, per germline (reference sequence). This CDR3 has 14 residues. CDR3 amino acids: CASSRGQGRLGYTF. The CDR3 DNA is TGTGCCAGCAGCCGGGGACAGGGGCGTTTAGGCTACACCTTC.

About this clone itself: Additional DNA sequences in this sample encode the identical CDR3. The chain couples TRBV5-1 to TRBJ1-4; D not resolved. The germline V and J ends were trimmed by 0 bases and 1 base, with 4 bases remaining between them. The CDR3 runs to 14 residues. Germline V lookup: CDR1 SGHRS, CDR2 YFSETQ. This chain's CDR3 is CASSLGGTNEKLFF. Written as DNA, the CDR3 is TGCGCCAGCAGCTTGGGAGGAACTAATGAAAAACTGTTTTTT.

This clone was detected a few times. This chain uses TRBV7-3 with TRBJ1-1, with D unresolved. V lost 2 bases to trimming and J lost 1 base, with 5 bases between them. The CDR3 extends over 13 amino acids. CDR1 is SGHTA, CDR2 FQGTGA, per germline. The CDR3: CASSLESNTEAFF. CDR3 coding DNA: TGTGCCAGCAGCTTAGAGTCGAACACTGAAGCTTTCTTT.

CDR3 amino acids: CASSVLSSRDREHEQYF. In DNA, the CDR3 is TGTGCCAGCAGTGTTTTAAGTAGTAGGGACAGGGAACACGAGCAGTACTTC. V and J are TRBV6-1 and TRBJ2-7; TRBD1 agrees at 9 bases. The CDR3 extends over 17 amino acids. The ends lost 4 bases at V and 5 bases at J; junction bases unmatched: 15. Germline V lookup: CDR1 MNHNS, CDR2 SASEGT.

The V and J genes are TRBV6-1 and TRBJ2-2; no firm D call. The CDR3 runs to 13 residues. Trimming took off 6 bases at V and 4 bases at J, with 9 bases between the two ends. Germline values: CDR1 MNHNS, CDR2 SASEGT. The CDR3 nucleotides read TGTGCCAGCAGGAGGCCTACCACCGGGGAGCTGTTTTTT. Amino acid sequence: CASRRPTTGELFF.

The rearrangement uses TRBV28 and TRBJ1-2; weak D call: TRBD1 (6 bases). The V gene's germline CDR1 is MDHEN and CDR2 SYDVKM. Trimming took off 4 bases at V and 3 bases at J, with 9 bases between the two ends. CDR3 length equals 13 residues. For the CDR3, the DNA is TGTGCCAGCAGTTCTCGACAGGACTATGGCTACACCTTC. Protein sequence: CASSSRQDYGYTF.

The gene calls are TRBV9 and TRBJ1-4; D remains ambiguous. Germline V gene sequence: CDR1 SGDLS, CDR2 YYNGEE. V shed 0 bases and J shed 7 bases, with 16 bases lying between them. This CDR3 spans 16 amino acids. CDR3 nucleotide sequence: TGTGCCAGCAGCGTAGCTACGGGTATTGGAGGTGAAAAACTGTTTTTT. Translating it yields CASSVATGIGGEKLFF. The full variable domain, rest sourced from reference TRBV9 and TRBJ1-4, is DSGVTQTPKHLITATGQRVTLRCSPRSGDLSVYWYQQSLDQGLQFLIQYYNGEERAKGNILERFSAQQFPDLHSELNLSSLELGDSALYFCASSVATGIGGEKLFFGSGTQLSVL.

The gene calls are TRBV27 and TRBJ2-3, with 12 bases fitting TRBD2. This CDR3 spans 16 amino acids. In germline, CDR1 is MNHEY, CDR2 SMNVEV (reference sequence). Unmatched junction bases numbered 11, after V lost 11 bases and J lost 2 bases. The CDR3 sequence: CALDRTSGIVTDTQYF. The CDR3 DNA follows: TGTGCCCTCGATCGGACTAGCGGGATTGTCACAGATACGCAGTATTTT.

The chain employs TRBV7-9 and TRBJ2-1; D unresolved. This CDR3 has 15 amino acids. V lost 7 bases to trimming and J lost 3 bases, with 16 bases between them. Germline V gives CDR1 SEHNR, CDR2 FQNEAQ (reference sequence). The CDR3 DNA follows: TGTGCCAGCATCCCGCCGGCGCGGAGCTACAATGAGCAGTTCTTC. Protein product: CASIPPARSYNEQFF.

The chain uses TRBV4-2 and TRBJ1-2; TRBD1 matches at 8 bases. There are 18 residues in the CDR3. V gave up 2 bases and J gave up 3 bases; unmatched junction bases: 14. Germline-derived CDR1 and CDR2 are LGHNA and YNFKEQ. CDR3 bases: TGTGCCAGCAGCCAACGGGGGAAGACAGGGGAGCTTCACTATGGCTACACCTTC. Residues: CASSQRGKTGELHYGYTF.

This clone has only one observation. This rearrangement joins TRBV28 to TRBJ1-1; D is perhaps TRBD1 (5 bases). The ends were cut back, 5 bases at V and 4 bases at J, with 14 bases in the middle. Germline CDR1 reads MDHEN; CDR2 reads SYDVKM. This CDR3 comprises 14 residues. This chain's CDR3 is CASSLNTQGTEAFF. The CDR3 DNA is TGTGCCAGCAGTCTAAACACTCAGGGCACTGAAGCTTTCTTT.

A note on this clone: Compared with germline, one end of the junction differs, possibly owing to a read error. The CDR3 is CATSGDRAQETQYF. CDR3 bases: TGTGCCACCAGCGGAGACAGGGCTCAAGAGACCCAGTACTTC. The chain links TRBV15 to TRBJ2-5; 7 nucleotides line up with TRBD1. The germline V gene has CDR1 LNHNV and CDR2 YYDKDF (reference sequence). This CDR3 has 14 residues.

This sequence joins TRBV5-1 and TRBJ2-5; TRBD1 is a possible D gene (6 bases). In germline, CDR1 is SGHRS, CDR2 YFSETQ. V lost 1 base to trimming and J lost 5 bases, with 15 bases between them. The CDR3 consists of 15 residues. CDR3 amino acids: CASSLSMYRVETQYF. The CDR3 region has the DNA TGCGCCAGCAGCTTGTCTATGTACAGGGTTGAGACCCAGTACTTC. Using reference TRBV5-1 and TRBJ2-5 for the parts outside the CDR3, the full variable domain is KAGVTQTPRYLIKTRGQQVTLSCSPISGHRSVSWYQQTPGQGLQFLFEYFSETQRNKGNFPGRFSGRQFSNSRSEMNVSTLELGDSALYLCASSLSMYRVETQYFGPGTRLLVL.

The chain links TRBV5-4 to TRBJ2-7; 9 positions agree with TRBD2. The V and J ends lost 4 bases and 3 bases, in that order; junction bases with no gene match: 8. This CDR3 is 15 amino acids long. CDR1 SGHNT and CDR2 YYREEE come from the germline V gene (reference sequence). The CDR3: CASSATLAGRYEQYF. CDR3 coding DNA: TGTGCCAGCAGCGCTACACTAGCGGGCCGCTACGAGCAGTACTTC.

The J gene is TRBJ2-7, the V gene TRBV7-9; 8 positions match TRBD1. There are 19 residues in the CDR3. CDR1 SEHNR and CDR2 FQNEAQ come from the germline V gene (reference sequence). The V gene end was trimmed by 1 base and the J gene end by 2 bases; junction bases not matched to a gene: 16. CDR3 sequence (DNA): TGTGCCAGCAGCTTAGTGGCGAGGGCAGGGGGCGCTTTGGCCTACGAGCAGTACTTC. This sequence encodes CASSLVARAGGALAYEQYF.

V usage is TRBV7-8 and J usage is TRBJ2-6; TRBD2 matches 10 bases. This CDR3 has 19 amino acids. Germline CDR1 reads SGHVS; CDR2 reads FQNEAQ. The V gene end was trimmed by 5 bases and the J gene end by 2 bases; junction bases not matched to a gene: 12. The CDR3 spells CASSPRPGLAIPGANVLTF. CDR3 DNA: TGTGCCAGCAGCCCTAGACCGGGACTAGCGATTCCTGGGGCCAACGTCCTGACTTTC.

This sequence joins TRBV7-9 and TRBJ2-3; 10 bases are shared with TRBD2. V shed 1 base, J shed 4 bases, and the junction held 11 bases outside the gene matches. CDR3 length equals 18 residues. Germline CDR1 SEHNR, CDR2 FQNEAQ (reference sequence). In nucleotides, the CDR3 is TGTGCCAGCAGCTTAGTGAAAAGTAGCGGGAGGCTCTCAGATACGCAGTATTTT. Its translation is CASSLVKSSGRLSDTQYF.

This clone was detected a few times. The CDR3 coding sequence is TGTGCCAGCAGTGATGGGGGCCGGAGCCAGCCCCAGCATTTT. This gives the protein CASSDGGRSQPQHF. The V call is TRBV6-1, the J call TRBJ1-5, with a possible D match to TRBD1 (6 bases). Germline V gives CDR1 MNHNS, CDR2 SASEGT. The CDR3 extends over 14 amino acids. V lost 3 bases and J lost 7, with 13 bases in between.

The chain combines TRBV28 with TRBJ2-7; the match to TRBD2 covers 7 bases. Trimming at V came to 2 bases and at J to 6 bases, leaving 10 bases not matched to a gene. CDR1 and CDR2 from the germline V gene are MDHEN and SYDVKM. CDR3 length: 15 amino acids. CDR3 in DNA: TGTGCCAGCAGTTTAGATGGCGGGAGCAGAAGCGAGCAGTACTTC. Residues: CASSLDGGSRSEQYF.

The chain employs TRBV5-5 and TRBJ1-1; D is unclear. Per germline, CDR1 SGHKS and CDR2 YYEKEE (reference sequence). Trimming stripped 2 bases from V and 10 bases from J, with 18 bases between. The CDR3 contains 14 residues. The CDR3: CASSLTPGLYGAFF. The CDR3 region has the DNA TGTGCCAGCAGCTTAACCCCCGGGTTGTACGGAGCTTTCTTT.

This chain uses TRBV5-4 with TRBJ1-2, with D possibly matching TRBD1 (5 bases). The germline V and J ends were trimmed by 0 bases and 3 bases, with 12 bases remaining between them. There are 15 residues in the CDR3. In germline, CDR1 is SGHNT, CDR2 YYREEE (reference sequence). The CDR3 sequence is CASSLASGGDYGYTF. DNA of the CDR3: TGTGCCAGCAGCTTGGCCTCGGGGGGGGACTATGGCTACACCTTC.

This chain links TRBV10-2 with TRBJ2-5; TRBD1 matches at 9 bases. The end of the DNA is better explained by TRBJ2-7, so the J call may be wrong. This CDR3 spans 14 amino acids. Germline CDR1 WSHSY, CDR2 SAAADI. The CDR3 region is CASIPGQGTYEQYF. The DNA for the CDR3 is TGCGCCAGCATTCCGGGACAGGGAACCTACGAGCAGTACTTC.